The TCR beta chain under discussion was sequenced for a study of cytomegalovirus exposure and HLA in healthy donors. Study-level points and caveats: Presence/absence analysis assumed near-uniform sequencing depth across donors. The authors considered a cluster of highly shared sequence variants likely to be a sequencing artifact.

Turning to this clone: Its antigen is currently unknown.

Germline V gives CDR1 SNHLY, CDR2 FYNNEI. The length of the CDR3 is 17 residues. Unmatched junction bases numbered 9, after V lost 0 bases and J lost 6 bases. The PCR was carried out with 60 Vbeta primers and 13 Jbeta primers. The repertoire was sequenced with immunoSEQ multiplex PCR; TCRdb's copy has only in-frame clones and lacks some. This sample has around 180,000 clones, with approximately 84% found just once. Sequencing was carried out using PBMCs. This chain links TRBV2 with TRBJ1-4; 8 bases match TRBD1. The sequence was collected from a girl under two years old in good health and CMV-seronegative. CDR3 DNA sequence: TGTGCCAGCAGTGAAGCGAAGGACAGGGTCCTCCATGAAAAACTGTTTTTT. This gives the protein CASSEAKDRVLHEKLFF.